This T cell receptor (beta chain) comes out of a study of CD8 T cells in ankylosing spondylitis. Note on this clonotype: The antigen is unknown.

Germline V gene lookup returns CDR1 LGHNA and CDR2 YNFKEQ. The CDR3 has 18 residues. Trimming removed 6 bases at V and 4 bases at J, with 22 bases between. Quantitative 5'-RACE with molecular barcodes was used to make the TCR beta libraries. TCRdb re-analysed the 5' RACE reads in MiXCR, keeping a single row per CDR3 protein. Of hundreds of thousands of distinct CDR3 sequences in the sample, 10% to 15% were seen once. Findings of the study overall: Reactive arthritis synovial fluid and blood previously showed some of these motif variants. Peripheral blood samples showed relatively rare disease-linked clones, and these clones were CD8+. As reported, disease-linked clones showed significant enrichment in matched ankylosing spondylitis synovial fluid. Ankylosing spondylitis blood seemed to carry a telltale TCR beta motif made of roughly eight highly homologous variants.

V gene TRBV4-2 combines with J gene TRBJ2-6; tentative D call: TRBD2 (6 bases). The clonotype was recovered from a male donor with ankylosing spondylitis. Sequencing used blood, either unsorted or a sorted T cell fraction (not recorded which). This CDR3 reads CASRPTPGLFSGANVLTF. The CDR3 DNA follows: TGTGCCAGCAGGCCTACCCCGGGACTTTTTTCCGGGGCCAACGTCCTGACTTTC.